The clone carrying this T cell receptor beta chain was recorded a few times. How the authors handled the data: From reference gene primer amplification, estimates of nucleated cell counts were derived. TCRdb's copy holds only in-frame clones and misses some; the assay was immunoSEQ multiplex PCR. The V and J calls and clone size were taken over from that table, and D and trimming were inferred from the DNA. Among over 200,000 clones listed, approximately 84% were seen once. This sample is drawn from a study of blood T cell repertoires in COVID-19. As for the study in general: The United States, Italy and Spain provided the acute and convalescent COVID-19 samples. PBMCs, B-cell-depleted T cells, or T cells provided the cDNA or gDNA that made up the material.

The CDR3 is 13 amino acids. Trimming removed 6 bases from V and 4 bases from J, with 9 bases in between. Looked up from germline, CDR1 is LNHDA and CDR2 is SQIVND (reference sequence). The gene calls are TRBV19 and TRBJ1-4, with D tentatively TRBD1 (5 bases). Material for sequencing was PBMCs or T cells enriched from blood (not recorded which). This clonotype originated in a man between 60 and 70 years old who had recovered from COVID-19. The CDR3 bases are TGTGCCAGTAGCCGACAGAGTAATGAAAAACTGTTTTTT. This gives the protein CASSRQSNEKLFF.